This T cell receptor (beta chain) was observed in a study of shared clonotypes between healthy human individuals. Study summary: Each donor contributed plates that comprised three CD4 naive, three CD4 memory, two CD8 naive and one CD8 memory. Whole-study results and caveats: A reduction in generation probabilities was seen for non-shared clonotypes relative to those shared by all four donors.

Of note for this clone: What it binds is not known.

TCRdb's copy holds only in-frame clones and misses some; the assay was immunoSEQ multiplex PCR. The sample contains over a million clones, over 95% of which appear only once. The CDR3 is 15 residues long. Germline assignment: CDR1 MNHNS and CDR2 SASEGT. The V and J ends lost 4 bases and 2 bases, in that order; junction bases with no gene match: 2. Splitting of CD4+ cells produced CD45RA+ naive and CD45RA-negative memory subsets. Specimen: naive CD4+ T cells sorted from blood. Subset given: CD45RA+ positively selected. The clonotype was recovered from a man younger than 45 in good health. This chain connects TRBV6-1 to TRBJ1-2; 12 bases align to TRBD1. Here the CDR3 DNA reads TGTGCCAGCAGTGCCGGGACAGGGGGCAACTATGGCTACACCTTC. It translates to CASSAGTGGNYGYTF.